Listed below are T cell receptor beta chains from one sample, sequenced in a study of Ad26.COV2.S vaccination and SARS-CoV-2 variants. The table came from immunoSEQ multiplex PCR; TCRdb's copy has only in-frame clones and leaves some out. Seen here are around 300,000 clones, 75% to 90% observed once, and the top ten hold about 10%. The sample here was peripheral blood, taken in a trial of Ad26.COV2.S vaccine versus placebo. These receptors all come from a person aged 18-65 years who received the Ad26.COV2.S COVID-19 vaccine or a placebo. CDR3s include the opening cysteine and the closing phenylalanine or tryptophan. A D gene is named only where the DNA matches it firmly. Clone size is not always given. Where it is, it says once, few, many or a class for expanded clones.

TGTGCCAGCAGCCGGAGCGGCGGGGCGCCGGGGGAGCAGTACTTC	CASSRSGGAPGEQYF	-	-	TRBJ2-7	TRBV7-2
TGCGCCAGCAGGGAATACCAGACTAGCTCCTACAATGAGCAGTTCTTC	CASREYQTSSYNEQFF	-	-	TRBJ2-1	TRBV5-1
TGTGCCAGTAGTATAGGAGCAGGGGCGGGCTACGAGCAGTACTTC	CASSIGAGAGYEQYF	-	-	TRBJ2-7	TRBV19
TGTGCCAGCAGTTTAATAGGGCGAAATGAGCAGTTCTTC	CASSLIGRNEQFF	-	-	TRBJ2-1	TRBV27
TGTGCCAGCAGTACGGGACTAGCGGAATTTTACAATGAGCAGTTCTTC	CASSTGLAEFYNEQFF	TRBD2	-	TRBJ2-1	TRBV5-6
TGCAGTGCTAGTCCGGGGAGTGGGGCCAACGTCCTGACTTTC	CSASPGSGANVLTF	-	once	TRBJ2-6	TRBV20-1
TGTGCCAGTAGGCAACAGCAGGGCAATCAGCCCCAGCATTTT	CASRQQQGNQPQHF	-	once	TRBJ1-5	TRBV19
TGTGCCAGCAGCTACACCTATGGCTACACCTTC	CASSYTYGYTF	-	-	TRBJ1-2	TRBV6-5
TGCGCCAGCAGCCAAGATAGGGCCAGGGACCTAAATTCACCCCTCCACTTT	CASSQDRARDLNSPLHF	-	-	TRBJ1-6	TRBV4-1
TGTGCCAGCAGTCAGACCCCGGGACTAGTGCACTTC	CASSQTPGLVHF	TRBD2	-	TRBJ2-7	TRBV12-3/TRBV12-4
TGCGCCAGCAGCTTGGGGCAGGAGTCCTCTGGAAACACCATATATTTT	CASSLGQESSGNTIYF	-	-	TRBJ1-3	TRBV5-1
TGCGCCAGCAGCCAACGTTGGGATCCGAACACCGGGGAGCTGTTTTTT	CASSQRWDPNTGELFF	-	-	TRBJ2-2	TRBV4-3
TGTGCCAGCAGTTACCCCCTAGCAGGGGGCGTTATGTACGAGCAGTACTTC	CASSYPLAGGVMYEQYF	TRBD1	few	TRBJ2-7	TRBV28
TGCGCCAGCAGCCCCAGGGTGGGGGAATCTTACGAGCAGTACTTC	CASSPRVGESYEQYF	-	-	TRBJ2-7	TRBV4-1
TGTGCCAGCAGCCAAGGACAGGGGGTTATCTATGGCTACACCTTC	CASSQGQGVIYGYTF	TRBD1	many	TRBJ1-2	TRBV4-2
TGTGCCAGCAGCCCAGAACGCTCTGGGGCCAACGTCCTGACTTTC	CASSPERSGANVLTF	-	few	TRBJ2-6	TRBV3-1/TRBV3-2
TGTGCCAGCAGCTTGGGTGGTTCTAGCACAGATACGCAGTATTTT	CASSLGGSSTDTQYF	-	-	TRBJ2-3	TRBV5-4
TGTGCCAGCAGCTTAGCGGCGACTGACGGGGGTGAGCAGTTCTTC	CASSLAATDGGEQFF	-	-	TRBJ2-1	TRBV7-2
TGTGCCAGCAGTGAAGGGCTAGCGGGAGGGCGGGAGACCCAGTACTTC	CASSEGLAGGRETQYF	TRBD2	-	TRBJ2-5	TRBV2
TGCGCCAGCAGCCAAGAATTCGGACAGGGAGGCACTGAAGCTTTCTTT	CASSQEFGQGGTEAFF	TRBD1	-	TRBJ1-1	TRBV4-3
TGTGCCAGTAGTATAAAGGGAACGAGCAATCAGCCCCAGCATTTT	CASSIKGTSNQPQHF	-	few	TRBJ1-5	TRBV19
TGCGCCAGCAGCTTGGCAGCTGGGAATTCACCCCTCCACTTT	CASSLAAGNSPLHF	-	once	TRBJ1-6	TRBV5-1
TGCGCCAGCAGCTTCGTGACAGGGACCTACGAGCAGTACTTC	CASSFVTGTYEQYF	TRBD1	-	TRBJ2-7	TRBV5-1
TGTGCCAGCAGCTTAGGCGAGGGAAGGCCCCAGCATTTT	CASSLGEGRPQHF	-	-	TRBJ1-5	TRBV7-9
TGCGCCAGCAGACCTAGCGGACCCGGAGGGGAGCAGTTCTTC	CASRPSGPGGEQFF	TRBD2	-	TRBJ2-1	TRBV5-1
TGTGCCAGCAGCAAAGAACAGGGGTCACCCAATGAGCAGTTCTTC	CASSKEQGSPNEQFF	-	-	TRBJ2-1	TRBV21-1
TGTGCCAGCAGCCTGGGGGACAGGGCGACCGGGGAGCTGTTTTTT	CASSLGDRATGELFF	TRBD1	few	TRBJ2-2	TRBV5-8
TGTGCCAGTAGTATAGGGCCGGGACAGGCCCGCTACGAGCAGTACTTC	CASSIGPGQARYEQYF	TRBD1	-	TRBJ2-7	TRBV19
TGTGCCAGTAAAACAGGGAGTAATCAGCCCCAGCATTTT	CASKTGSNQPQHF	-	-	TRBJ1-5	TRBV19
TGTGCCAGCAGTCCTACAGGGGGCTCGGGCTACACCTTC	CASSPTGGSGYTF	TRBD1	-	TRBJ1-2	TRBV2
TGTGCCAGCAGTTCCCGGGGGGACTTTCAAGAGACCCAGTACTTC	CASSSRGDFQETQYF	TRBD2	once	TRBJ2-5	TRBV6-5
TGTGCCAGCAGGGGGGACAGGGACCAATACGAGCAGTACTTC	CASRGDRDQYEQYF	TRBD1	-	TRBJ2-7	TRBV27
TGTGCCAGCAGCTCGGACAGGGGAAATGAAAAACTGTTTTTT	CASSSDRGNEKLFF	TRBD1	-	TRBJ1-4	TRBV7-2
TGCGCCAGCAGCCAAGGGTCCGCGGGAGTCGGGGCCAATGAGCAGTTCTTC	CASSQGSAGVGANEQFF	TRBD2	few	TRBJ2-1	TRBV4-3
TGTGCCAGCAGTGAATGGACAGGAGAACAAGAGACCCAGTACTTC	CASSEWTGEQETQYF	TRBD1	-	TRBJ2-5	TRBV2
TGTGCCAGCTCACCAATCGGTTCTGATTTGACCCAGCATTTT	CASSPIGSDLTQHF	-	-	TRBJ1-5	TRBV18
TGTGCCAGCAGCTTTGGGACACCGAACACCGGGGAGCTGTTTTTT	CASSFGTPNTGELFF	-	-	TRBJ2-2	TRBV5-4
TGCGCCAGCAGCTTGGCCGGGACAGGATACGGCTACACCTTC	CASSLAGTGYGYTF	TRBD1	-	TRBJ1-2	TRBV5-1
TGCGCCAGCAGCTTGGCGGGTCCCCGATACGAGCAGTACTTC	CASSLAGPRYEQYF	-	-	TRBJ2-7	TRBV5-1
TGTGCCAGCAGGCCTACTAGCGGGGGCGATGGGGAGCTGTTTTTT	CASRPTSGGDGELFF	TRBD2	-	TRBJ2-2	TRBV6-5
TGTGCCATCCGGGGACAGGGAAACACCGGGGAGCTGTTTTTT	CAIRGQGNTGELFF	TRBD1	-	TRBJ2-2	TRBV10-3
TGTGCCAGCAGCCCCCGGACAGGGAGGAGTGAAAAACTGTTTTTT	CASSPRTGRSEKLFF	TRBD1	-	TRBJ1-4	TRBV7-6
TGTGCCAGCATTAACAGGGTCGAGACCCAGTACTTC	CASINRVETQYF	-	-	TRBJ2-5	TRBV11-3
TGTGCCAGCGAGCGGGGGGATAGCACAGATACGCAGTATTTT	CASERGDSTDTQYF	TRBD2	-	TRBJ2-3	TRBV6-5
TGTGCCAGCAGCTCACCCTTTCGCGGTAGCACAGATACGCAGTATTTT	CASSSPFRGSTDTQYF	-	few	TRBJ2-3	TRBV7-2
TGCGCCAGCAGCCAAGCCGGGGGACGGAAGGGGGACATTCAGTACTTC	CASSQAGGRKGDIQYF	-	-	TRBJ2-4	TRBV4-3
TGTGCCTGGACCGGGACAGGTTCCTCCTACGAGCAGTACTTC	CAWTGTGSSYEQYF	TRBD1	-	TRBJ2-7	TRBV30
TGTGCCATCACCATTAGTGACAGGGCCTACACAGATACGCAGTATTTT	CAITISDRAYTDTQYF	TRBD1	-	TRBJ2-3	TRBV10-3
TGCGCCAGCAGCCAAGATCGGGGCAGGGGAGTCGGGGAGCAGTACTTC	CASSQDRGRGVGEQYF	-	-	TRBJ2-7	TRBV4-3
TGTGCCAGCAGCCTCTATCGGAGGGCGGGAGGTAAAGAGACCCAGTACTTC	CASSLYRRAGGKETQYF	TRBD2	once	TRBJ2-5	TRBV11-2
TGTGCCATCAAAGGGACACCTCAAGAGACCCAGTACTTC	CAIKGTPQETQYF	-	-	TRBJ2-5	TRBV10-3
TGTGCCAGCTCACCACGGTCTGGGACAGGGGGAACGCATAGCAATCAGCCCCAGCATTTT	CASSPRSGTGGTHSNQPQHF	TRBD1	-	TRBJ1-5	TRBV18
TGTGCCAGTAGTACAGGTTATGACACCGGGGAGCTGTTTTTT	CASSTGYDTGELFF	-	-	TRBJ2-2	TRBV19
TGTGCCAGCAGCCAATTAACGGGAGAGACCCAGTACTTC	CASSQLTGETQYF	-	-	TRBJ2-5	TRBV7-3
TGTGCCAGCAGTTTAAGGAGGACCCCGCCAGATACGCAGTATTTT	CASSLRRTPPDTQYF	-	-	TRBJ2-3	TRBV27